This T cell receptor (beta chain) emerged from a study of regulatory T cells in long-lasting Graves disease (dated by TCRdb to the early 2020s). Broadly, across the study: Patients with newly diagnosed Graves' disease had been on antithyroid drugs for under 3 months. Patients with persistent Graves' disease were compared with patients with newly diagnosed Graves' disease using TCR sequencing and RNA sequencing of peripheral blood. The study was registered as a clinical trial and conducted in China. A total of roughly 33 samples underwent TCR sequencing: about 13 from persistent and about 20 from newly diagnosed Graves' disease patients.

In the case of this clonotype: Its target antigen remains unknown. Base qualities are not at hand, and no much larger clone is one base apart.

To prepare the library, multiplex PCR was applied. Sequencing was performed on an Illumina HiSeq 4000. TCR beta libraries were built with iRepertoire HTBI primers and Arm-PCR amplification of CDR3 regions. Before sequencing, the PCR products underwent gel purification. Concerning the study's data processing: Across samples, 60 to 70 TRBV and 13 to 15 TRBJ segments were identified and used for gene usage analysis of CDR3 amino acid clonotypes. COPE and FqMerger were used to merge filtered high-quality paired reads into contigs. BLAST was used to align contigs to IMGT TRBV, TRBD and TRBJ reference genes, with CDR3 defined following IMGT. Clonotypes above 0.1% frequency were classified as highly expanded clones. Shannon entropy was used to measure repertoire diversity, and the Gini coefficient was used to measure V-J evenness. Public clonotypes were defined as clonotypes shared by more than one individual. The public sequencing data were trimmed at Q25 with fastp and processed into clonotypes with MiXCR by TCRdb, which kept only in-frame beta chains. One record per CDR3 amino acid sequence lists the most common genes and DNA. The V and J calls follow TCRdb's processing rather than the paper's. In this sample the table shows a few hundred thousand distinct CDR3 sequences, about 19% of which occur a single time. Of the sample, about 15% falls within the top ten clones.

Based on the germline V gene, the CDR1 and CDR2 sequences are MDHEN and SYDVKM. There are 15 amino acids in the CDR3, from cysteine to phenylalanine inclusive. Kept here is only the CDR3 DNA, which spans 45 bases and is read in frame from base 1. V was cut back by 5 bases and J by 1 base, leaving a gap of 13 bases between them. The time point label on this specimen signifies: newly diagnosed GD, antithyroid drugs for less than 3 months. For both TCR sequencing and RNA sequencing, RNA was extracted from PBMCs using TRIzol. Graves' disease was diagnosed according to American Thyroid Association guidelines. Patients were recruited from an endocrinology department in Xi'an, China. Each patient gave 9 to 10 milliliters of peripheral blood, collected in an EDTA anticoagulant tube. Ficoll Paque Plus density gradient separation was used to isolate PBMCs, and no further T cell sorting was done. An Agilent 2100 Bioanalyzer and agarose gel were used to check RNA quality, while a NanoDrop 2000 measured RNA concentration.

Results the study describes overall, beyond this receptor: Peripheral blood alone was examined, since thyroid tissue, which constituted the primary lesion, could not be accessed. The authors noted that the small sample size was a limitation that may lower accuracy. TRBV28, TRBJ1-2 and TRBJ2-5 were preferentially used in persistent disease, while TRBV20-1 and TRBJ2-1 were favored in newly diagnosed disease. Only the TCR beta chain was sequenced and analyzed. Compared with newly diagnosed patients, patients with persistent Graves' disease had lower TCR Shannon entropy and fewer highly expanded clones, which suggests clonal expansion. More public clonotypes were shared among persistent patients (approximately 3,000) than among newly diagnosed patients (approximately 930).

Recombination linked TRBV28 to TRBJ2-3; possibly the D gene is TRBD2, per 7 matching bases. The source material was peripheral blood mononuclear cells (PBMCs), sampled at new diagnosis, from a patient treated with antithyroid drugs. The TCR comes from a female donor with Graves disease. CDR3 loop: CASSAAGARTDTQYF. The sequenced DNA: TGTGCCAGCAGTGCCGCGGGGGCCCGCACAGATACGCAGTATTTT.